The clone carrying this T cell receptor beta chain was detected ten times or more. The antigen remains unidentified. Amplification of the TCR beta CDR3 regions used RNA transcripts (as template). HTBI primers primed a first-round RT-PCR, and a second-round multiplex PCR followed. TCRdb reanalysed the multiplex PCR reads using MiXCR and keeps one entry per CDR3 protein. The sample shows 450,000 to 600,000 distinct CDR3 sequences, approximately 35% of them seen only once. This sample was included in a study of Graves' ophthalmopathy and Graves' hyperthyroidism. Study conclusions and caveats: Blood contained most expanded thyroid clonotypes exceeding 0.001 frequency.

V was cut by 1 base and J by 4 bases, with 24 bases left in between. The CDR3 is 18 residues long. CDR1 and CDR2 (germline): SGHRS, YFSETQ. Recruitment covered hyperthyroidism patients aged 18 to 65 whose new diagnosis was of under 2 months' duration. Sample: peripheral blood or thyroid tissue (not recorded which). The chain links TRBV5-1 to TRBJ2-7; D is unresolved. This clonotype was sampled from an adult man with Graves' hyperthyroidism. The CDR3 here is CASSLSLLDGQSPYEQYF. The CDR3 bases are TGCGCCAGCAGCTTGAGTCTCCTCGACGGGCAATCACCTTACGAGCAGTACTTC.